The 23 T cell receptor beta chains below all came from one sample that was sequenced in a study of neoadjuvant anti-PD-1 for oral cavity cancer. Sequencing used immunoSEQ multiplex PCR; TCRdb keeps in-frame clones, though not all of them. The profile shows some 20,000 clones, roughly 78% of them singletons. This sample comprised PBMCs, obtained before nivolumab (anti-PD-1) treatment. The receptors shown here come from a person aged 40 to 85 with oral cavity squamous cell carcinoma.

In nucleotides, the CDR3 is TGCAGCGCCCTGGGGTGGGCGGCAGATACGCAGTATTTT. Encoded protein: CSALGWAADTQYF. The chain links TRBV29-1 to TRBJ2-3; no definite D call. Trimming cost V 7 bases and J 4 bases, with 15 bases left between them. CDR1 is SQVTM and CDR2 is ANQGSEA in the germline V gene. The CDR3 has 13 amino acids.

Here the CDR3 DNA reads TGTGCCAGCAGCTTAACGAATGGGGATGAGCAGTTCTTC. Its translation is CASSLTNGDEQFF. The chain is built from TRBV7-3 and TRBJ2-1; D is unresolved. Trimming took off 0 bases at V and 8 bases at J, with 8 bases between the two ends. Per germline, CDR1 SGHTA and CDR2 FQGTGA. The CDR3 spans 13 residues.

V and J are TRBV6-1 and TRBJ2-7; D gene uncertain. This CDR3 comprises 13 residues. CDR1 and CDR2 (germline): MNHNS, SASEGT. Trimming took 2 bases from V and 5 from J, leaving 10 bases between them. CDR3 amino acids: CASSELQGDEQYF. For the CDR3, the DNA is TGTGCCAGCAGTGAATTGCAAGGCGACGAGCAGTACTTC.

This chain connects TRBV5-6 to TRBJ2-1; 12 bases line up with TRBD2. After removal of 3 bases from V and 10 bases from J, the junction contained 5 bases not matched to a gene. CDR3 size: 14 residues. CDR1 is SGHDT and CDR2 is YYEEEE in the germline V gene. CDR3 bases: TGTGCCAGCAGCTCGACTAGCGGGAGAACCGAGCAGTTCTTC. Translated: CASSSTSGRTEQFF.

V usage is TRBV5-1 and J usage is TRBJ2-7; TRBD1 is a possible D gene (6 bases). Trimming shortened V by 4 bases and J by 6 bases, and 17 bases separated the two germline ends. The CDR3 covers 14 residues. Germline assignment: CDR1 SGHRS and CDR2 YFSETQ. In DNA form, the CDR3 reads TGCGCCAGCAGCATAAGCCCTTCGACAGGCGAGCAGTACTTC. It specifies CASSISPSTGEQYF. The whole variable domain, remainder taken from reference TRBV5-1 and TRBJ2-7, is KAGVTQTPRYLIKTRGQQVTLSCSPISGHRSVSWYQQTPGQGLQFLFEYFSETQRNKGNFPGRFSGRQFSNSRSEMNVSTLELGDSALYLCASSISPSTGEQYFGPGTRLTVT.

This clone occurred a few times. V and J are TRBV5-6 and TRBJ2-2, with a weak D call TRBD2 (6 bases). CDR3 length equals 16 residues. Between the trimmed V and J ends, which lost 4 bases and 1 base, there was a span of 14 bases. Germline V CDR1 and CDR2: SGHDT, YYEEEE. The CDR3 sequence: CASSGDGRGNTGELFF. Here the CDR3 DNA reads TGTGCCAGCAGCGGTGATGGGCGGGGGAACACCGGGGAGCTGTTTTTT.

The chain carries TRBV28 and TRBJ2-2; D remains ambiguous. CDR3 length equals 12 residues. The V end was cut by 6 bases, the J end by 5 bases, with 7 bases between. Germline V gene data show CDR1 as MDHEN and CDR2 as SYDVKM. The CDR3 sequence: CASRILTGELFF. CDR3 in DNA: TGTGCCAGCAGAATCTTGACCGGGGAGCTGTTTTTT. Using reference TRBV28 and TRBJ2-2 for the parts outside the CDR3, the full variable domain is DVKVTQSSRYLVKRTGEKVFLECVQDMDHENMFWYRQDPGLGLRLIYFSYDVKMKEKGDIPEGYSVSREKKERFSLILESASTNQTSMYLCASRILTGELFFGEGSRLTVL.

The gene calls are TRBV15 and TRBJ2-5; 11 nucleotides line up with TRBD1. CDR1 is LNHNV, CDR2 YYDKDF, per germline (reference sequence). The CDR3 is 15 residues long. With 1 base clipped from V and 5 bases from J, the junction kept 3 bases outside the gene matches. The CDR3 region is CATSRVGTGGETQYF. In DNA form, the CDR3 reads TGTGCCACCAGCAGAGTAGGGACAGGGGGGGAGACCCAGTACTTC.

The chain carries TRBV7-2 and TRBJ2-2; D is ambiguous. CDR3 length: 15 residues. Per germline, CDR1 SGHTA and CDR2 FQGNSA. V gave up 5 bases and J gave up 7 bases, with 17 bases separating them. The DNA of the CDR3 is TGTGCCAGCAGCGCTCCCCCCCTCGGCGGCGGGGAGCTGTTTTTT. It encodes CASSAPPLGGGELFF.

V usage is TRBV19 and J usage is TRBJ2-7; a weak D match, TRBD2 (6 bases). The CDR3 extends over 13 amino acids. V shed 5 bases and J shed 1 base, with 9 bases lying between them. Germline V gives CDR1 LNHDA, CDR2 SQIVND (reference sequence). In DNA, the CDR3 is TGTGCCAGTAGTTCCGGGAGATCCTACGAGCAGTACTTC. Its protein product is CASSSGRSYEQYF.

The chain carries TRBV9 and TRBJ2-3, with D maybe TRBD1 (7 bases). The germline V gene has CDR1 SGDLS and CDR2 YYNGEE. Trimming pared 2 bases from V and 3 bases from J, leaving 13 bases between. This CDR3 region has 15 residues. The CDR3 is CASSVSGGRTDTQYF. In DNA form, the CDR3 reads TGTGCCAGCAGCGTGTCAGGGGGGCGGACAGATACGCAGTATTTT.

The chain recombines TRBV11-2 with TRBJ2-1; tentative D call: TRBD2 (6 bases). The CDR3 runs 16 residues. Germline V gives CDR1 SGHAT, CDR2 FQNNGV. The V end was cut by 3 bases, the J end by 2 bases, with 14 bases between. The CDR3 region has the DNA TGTGCCAGCAGCTTGGAGTGGGACTTTACCTACAATGAGCAGTTCTTC. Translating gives CASSLEWDFTYNEQFF.

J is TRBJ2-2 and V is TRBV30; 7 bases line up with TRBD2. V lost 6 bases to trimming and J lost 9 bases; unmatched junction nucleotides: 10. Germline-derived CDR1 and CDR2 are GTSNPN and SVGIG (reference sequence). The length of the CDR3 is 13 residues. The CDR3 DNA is TGTGCCTGTTTGGGACTACAAAATCGGGAGCTGTTTTTT. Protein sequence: CACLGLQNRELFF.

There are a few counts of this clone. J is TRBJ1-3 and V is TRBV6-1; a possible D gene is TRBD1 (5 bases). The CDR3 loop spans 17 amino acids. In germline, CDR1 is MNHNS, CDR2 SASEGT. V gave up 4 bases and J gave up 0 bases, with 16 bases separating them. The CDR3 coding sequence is TGTGCCAGCAGTGGAAGAGGGGCTAAGGCCTCTGGAAACACCATATATTTT. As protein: CASSGRGAKASGNTIYF.

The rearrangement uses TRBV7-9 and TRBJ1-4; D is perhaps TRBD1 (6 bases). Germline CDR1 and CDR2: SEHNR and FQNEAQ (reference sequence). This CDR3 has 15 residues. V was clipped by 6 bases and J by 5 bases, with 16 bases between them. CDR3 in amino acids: CASRGLGGKNEKLFF. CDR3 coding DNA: TGTGCCAGCAGAGGTCTAGGGGGGAAGAATGAAAAACTGTTTTTT.

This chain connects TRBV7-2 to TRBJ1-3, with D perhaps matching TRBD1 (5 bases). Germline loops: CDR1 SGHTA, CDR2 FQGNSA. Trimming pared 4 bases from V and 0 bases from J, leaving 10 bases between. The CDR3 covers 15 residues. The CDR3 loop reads CASSSGPLSGNTIYF. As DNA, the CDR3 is TGTGCCAGCAGCTCAGGGCCACTCTCTGGAAACACCATATATTTT.

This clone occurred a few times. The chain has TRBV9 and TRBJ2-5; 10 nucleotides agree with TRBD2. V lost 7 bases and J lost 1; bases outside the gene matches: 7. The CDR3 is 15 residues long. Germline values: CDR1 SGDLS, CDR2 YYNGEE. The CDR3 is CASGRLAGAQETQYF. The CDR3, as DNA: TGTGCCAGCGGGAGGCTAGCGGGGGCCCAAGAGACCCAGTACTTC. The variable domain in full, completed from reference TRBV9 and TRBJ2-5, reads DSGVTQTPKHLITATGQRVTLRCSPRSGDLSVYWYQQSLDQGLQFLIQYYNGEERAKGNILERFSAQQFPDLHSELNLSSLELGDSALYFCASGRLAGAQETQYFGPGTRLLVL.

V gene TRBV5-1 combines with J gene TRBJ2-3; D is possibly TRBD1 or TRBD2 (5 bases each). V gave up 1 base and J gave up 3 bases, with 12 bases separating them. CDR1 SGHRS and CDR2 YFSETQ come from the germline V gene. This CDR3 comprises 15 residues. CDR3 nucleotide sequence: TGCGCCAGCAGCTTGTCTTTGGGGGAGACAGATACGCAGTATTTT. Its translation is CASSLSLGETDTQYF.

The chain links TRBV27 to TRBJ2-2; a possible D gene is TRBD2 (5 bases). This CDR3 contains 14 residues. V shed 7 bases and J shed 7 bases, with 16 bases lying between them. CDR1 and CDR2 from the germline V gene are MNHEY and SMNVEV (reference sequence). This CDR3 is CASMRNHGGGELFF. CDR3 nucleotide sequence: TGTGCCAGCATGAGGAACCATGGAGGCGGGGAGCTGTTTTTT.

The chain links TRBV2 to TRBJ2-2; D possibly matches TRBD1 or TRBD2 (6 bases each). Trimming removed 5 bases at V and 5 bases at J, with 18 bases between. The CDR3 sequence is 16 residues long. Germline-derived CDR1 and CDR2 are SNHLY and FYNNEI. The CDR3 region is CASSPGVMGRTGELFF. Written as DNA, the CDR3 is TGTGCCAGCAGTCCAGGGGTAATGGGGAGGACCGGGGAGCTGTTTTTT.

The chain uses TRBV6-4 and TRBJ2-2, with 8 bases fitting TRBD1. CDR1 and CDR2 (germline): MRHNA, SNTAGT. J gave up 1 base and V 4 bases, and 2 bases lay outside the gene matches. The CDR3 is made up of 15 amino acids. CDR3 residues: CASSVGTGNTGELFF. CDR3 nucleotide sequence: TGTGCCAGCAGTGTTGGGACAGGGAACACCGGGGAGCTGTTTTTT.

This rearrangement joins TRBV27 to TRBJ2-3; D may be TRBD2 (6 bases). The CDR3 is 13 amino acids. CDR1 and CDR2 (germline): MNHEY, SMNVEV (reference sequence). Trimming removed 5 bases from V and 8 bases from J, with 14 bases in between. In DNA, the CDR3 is TGTGCCAGCAGTGCAGGGAGGTTGGGTACGCAGTATTTT. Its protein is CASSAGRLGTQYF.

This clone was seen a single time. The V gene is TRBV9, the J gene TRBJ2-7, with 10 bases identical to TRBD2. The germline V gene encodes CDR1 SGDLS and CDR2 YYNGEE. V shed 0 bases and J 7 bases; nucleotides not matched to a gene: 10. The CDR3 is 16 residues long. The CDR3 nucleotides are TGTGCCAGCAGCGTAGCTCCTAGCGGGAGCCGAGAGGAGCAGTACTTC. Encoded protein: CASSVAPSGSREEQYF.